This T cell receptor beta chain was recovered during a study of regulatory T cells in long-lasting Graves disease. Regarding the study as a whole: Newly diagnosed disease favored TRBV20-1 and TRBJ2-1 over persistent disease. Newly diagnosed Graves' patients had higher TCR diversity than persistent ones.

About this clonotype: The target antigen is unknown.

Time point here: persistent/refractory GD, antithyroid drugs over 5 years with positive TRAb. Extracted PBMC RNA gave rise to the TCR library. Construction of TCR beta libraries relied on iRepertoire HTBI primers and on Arm-PCR targeting CDR3 regions. In the original processing: Looking across samples, the authors found some 60 TRBV and some 15 TRBJ segments. TCRdb passed the multiplex PCR reads through MiXCR, listing each CDR3 protein once. The V and J calls, along with clone size, are taken from TCRdb and not from the paper's own processing. In the table there are roughly 400,000 distinct CDR3 sequences, approximately 22% of which are singletons. The CDR3 loop spans 15 amino acids. CDR1 and CDR2 from the germline V gene are DFQATT and SNEGSKA (reference sequence). Unmatched junction bases numbered 9, after V lost 6 bases and J lost 2 bases.

The specimen comprised peripheral blood mononuclear cells (PBMCs), sampled when the disease was refractory, from a patient treated with antithyroid drugs. V is TRBV20-1 and J is TRBJ1-2, with 10 bases matching TRBD1. This receptor was taken from a female donor with Graves disease. CDR3 sequence reads: CSAVPPGQGNYGYTF. CDR3 in DNA: TGCAGTGCGGTGCCTCCGGGACAGGGGAACTATGGCTACACCTTC.